This paragraph reports one T cell receptor (beta chain). The antigen is unknown. The data derive from a study of cytotoxic CD8 clonotypes in ibrutinib-treated CLL. General observations from the study: The study found public clonotypes uncommon, contracting or stable on treatment.

The method was immunoSEQ multiplex PCR; TCRdb's version includes in-frame clones alone and lacks a portion of them. The profile covers under 300,000 clones, with 70% appearing a single time and about 16% taken by the ten largest. J gave up 0 bases and V 6 bases, and 5 bases lay outside the gene matches. The CDR3 spans 14 residues. Germline V gene data show CDR1 as SNHLY and CDR2 as FYNNEI. The sequencing here drew on PBMCs, taken after 24 months of ibrutinib treatment. The V and J genes are TRBV2 and TRBJ2-7, with 7 bases matching TRBD1. The sequence was obtained from a human donor with chronic lymphocytic leukemia. The DNA of the CDR3 is TGTGCCAGCAGAGGACAGGCGCCCTCCTACGAGCAGTACTTC. Amino acids: CASRGQAPSYEQYF.